This TCR beta chain was sequenced in a study of identical twins. General observations from the study: Out-of-frame alpha sequences shared by twins showed excess low generation probability. Invariant cells of the MAIT and iNKT types might have partly distorted the zero-insertion analyses.

The table lists this clonotype with a few counts. The target antigen is unknown. Unmatched junction bases numbered 14, after V lost 6 bases and J lost 6 bases. Germline V gene data show CDR1 as MNHEY and CDR2 as SVGEGT. This CDR3 is 15 amino acids long. A template switching step contributed a universal primer site, while unique molecular identifiers were present in the cDNA. TCRdb fed the 5' RACE reads into MiXCR, producing one record per CDR3 protein. Here the sample spans under 450,000 distinct CDR3 sequences, around 20% being singletons. This chain connects TRBV6-2 or TRBV6-3 to TRBJ2-7; 7 nucleotides match TRBD2. The sample taken for sequencing was naive T cells sorted from blood. This sequence was found in a man in his fifties or sixties in good health. In DNA, the CDR3 is TGTGCCAGCAGACCGCCGGGACTACCTCGGTTCGAGCAGTACTTC. Its protein is CASRPPGLPRFEQYF.